The rows below give T cell receptor beta chains drawn from one sample of a study of T cells in Graves' hyperthyroidism and ophthalmopathy. TCRdb analysed the multiplex PCR reads with MiXCR anew, one entry per CDR3 protein. The sample consists of approximately 690,000 distinct CDR3 sequences, about 15% of them appearing once. Sequences were obtained from blood. All receptors derive from a woman in her forties or fifties with Graves' ophthalmopathy. Both conserved end residues are trimmed from each CDR3. For some rows the clone size is stated as once, few or many, or as a class when expanded; others skip it.

NA TRBJ1-3 TRBV5-1 ASSPARAAGNTIY
many TRBJ2-7 TRBV5-1 ASSLSSSGNHEQY
few TRBJ1-2 TRBV7-9 ASGHSPNTYGYT
many TRBJ2-7 TRBV15 ATSRGATGGGYEQY
few TRBJ2-5 TRBV5-4 ASSRQGRGETQY
many TRBJ2-1 TRBV2 ASSDWTSAGYNEQF
NA TRBJ1-2 TRBV10-3 AISGDRLGYT
many TRBJ2-7 TRBV12-3/TRBV12-4 ASSSSGRPYEQY
many TRBJ1-5 TRBV29-1 SVVEYSNQPQH
few TRBJ2-1 TRBV3-1 ASSQGLAGGPPF
many TRBJ1-1 TRBV12-5 ASGFVRPMNTEAF
NA TRBJ2-1 TRBV6-5 ASSYQPSGRVPYNEQF
many TRBJ1-1 TRBV28 ASSVSLRTEAF
few TRBJ2-3 TRBV4-2 ASSQEEGANTDTQY
many TRBJ2-2 TRBV7-9 ASSSDRPANTGELF
many TRBJ1-5 TRBV5-8 ASSLGTGGGQPQH
many TRBJ1-2 TRBV2 AIKVMGGENRRGYT
many TRBJ1-1 TRBV18 ASSPSWPGPMNTEAF
many TRBJ2-1 TRBV3-1 ASSHSGRRAEQF
many TRBJ2-3 TRBV12-5 ASGLVPHSGSPDTQY
few TRBJ1-4 TRBV7-2 ASSLGRTGIEKLF
many TRBJ2-7 TRBV6-1 ASSLLGGGGGSGSYEQY
few TRBJ2-7 TRBV6-5 ASRFSGQGAGEQY
many TRBJ2-2 TRBV20-1 SARSGANTGELF
many TRBJ2-3 TRBV4-1 ASSQDGGRLAGPTDTQY
few TRBJ2-1 TRBV29-1 SVVLAHNEQF
many TRBJ2-1 TRBV7-2 ASRRRGQIPYNEQF
NA TRBJ2-1 TRBV5-1 ASSLVGDMNNEQF
few TRBJ1-2 TRBV7-2 ASSLEPIQGARGYT
many TRBJ1-5 TRBV28 ASSSLFIGTAYQPQH
NA TRBJ2-7 TRBV3-1 ASSQAGGLVGYEQY
once TRBJ2-4 TRBV20-1 SGAGQIKNIQY
many TRBJ2-5 TRBV7-6 ASSQGQGGETQY
many TRBJ2-2 TRBV11-2 ASSLALSHTGELF
many TRBJ1-2 TRBV7-2 ASSLGAGPGISMGYT
few TRBJ2-5 TRBV5-1 ASRQKETQY
few TRBJ1-1 TRBV5-1 ASSLPHIDRNTEAF
many TRBJ2-5 TRBV6-2/TRBV6-3 ASSRVSEETQY
many TRBJ2-5 TRBV18 ASSPPNRGLLETQY
NA TRBJ2-1 TRBV28 ASSLPGTGIPYNEQF
NA TRBJ2-7 TRBV6-2/TRBV6-3 ASSYSGGPFKQY
many TRBJ2-3 TRBV24-1 ATSVGTTSTDTQY
NA TRBJ2-7 TRBV25-1 ASRRGGVPEQY
NA TRBJ2-2 TRBV7-8 ASSRIPGLAGDGGELF
few TRBJ2-5 TRBV18 ASSPDRDVETQY
many TRBJ2-1 TRBV5-1 ASSLARSSGSREQF
NA TRBJ2-7 TRBV20-1 SARGVGTYEQY
many TRBJ2-3 TRBV27 ASRSGGADTQY
few TRBJ2-2 TRBV4-2 ASSRKLAGDTGELF
many TRBJ1-1 TRBV7-9 ASRRTRQKNTEAF
NA TRBJ1-5 TRBV28 ASSFLRLGHQPQH
NA TRBJ2-3 TRBV6-1 ASRTTGMKDTQY
many TRBJ2-2 TRBV11-3 ASSSQGAGELF